This TCR beta chain was identified during a study of identical twins. The V gene's germline CDR1 is MDHEN and CDR2 SYDVKM. This CDR3 contains 15 residues. V was clipped by 6 bases and J by 2 bases; unmatched bases: 9. Worth noting for this clonotype: Antigen: not known.

Study-level points and caveats: For out-of-frame alpha sequences shared by twins, low generation probability was in excess.

Template switching added a universal primer site, and cDNA bore unique molecular identifiers. TCRdb reprocessed the 5' RACE reads via MiXCR and lists one record per CDR3 protein. The sample contains some 690,000 distinct CDR3 sequences, 21% of which appear only once. These data are also associated with another study on T cells expressing NK-cell markers. That source adds: Sorting of alpha-beta TCR T cells alone was achieved in several experiments with an anti-gamma-delta TCR antibody. Of CD8+ T cells, roughly 1.0-8% belonged to dominant NKG2C+ clonotypes in six or seven donors.

V is TRBV28 and J is TRBJ2-7; 8 nucleotides line up with TRBD1. Input material: PBMCs. This clonotype was sampled from a woman aged 18-30 years in good health. The DNA for the CDR3 is TGTGCCAGCAGCCGCGACAGGGGAGAGGCCTACGAGCAGTACTTC. Its translation: CASSRDRGEAYEQYF.